This T cell receptor (beta chain) was sequenced during a study of cytomegalovirus exposure and HLA in healthy donors. Overall study results and limits: Rates of TCR association differed by HLA locus in a later analysis, with DRB1 highest and HLA-C lowest. The sole available immune exposure information was CMV serostatus. In a later analysis, a genetic analysis reported fewer productive-TCR N-insertions in an Asian-associated ancestry cluster than the cohort average.

Vbeta (60) and Jbeta (13) primers were used in the PCR. Clones were sequenced by immunoSEQ multiplex PCR, and TCRdb holds only the in-frame ones, with some missing. The table lists 100,000 to 150,000 clones, approximately 81% of them singletons. In regard to this clone: The antigen is not known.

V was shortened by 3 bases and J by 6 bases, with 11 bases between the two germline ends. In germline, CDR1 is SEHNR, CDR2 FQNEAQ (reference sequence). The CDR3 is 13 residues long. This chain links TRBV7-9 with TRBJ1-2; tentative D call: TRBD1 (6 bases). The source of this sequence is a man aged 18 to 29 in good health and CMV-seropositive. What was sequenced was PBMCs. The CDR3, as DNA: TGTGCCAGCAGCTTTAGGGGGATGGATGGCTACACCTTC. Translated: CASSFRGMDGYTF.